This T cell receptor (beta chain) was identified during a study of cytomegalovirus exposure and HLA in healthy donors. PCR employed 60 Vbeta and 13 Jbeta primers. Here immunoSEQ multiplex PCR was the method, and the copy in TCRdb shows in-frame clones only, minus some. The sample lists around 170,000 clones; about 80% were seen once. As concerns this clone: Its specificity is not known.

The length of the CDR3 is 15 residues. Losses at the gene ends were 8 bases for V and 9 bases for J; bases not matched to a gene: 17. Findings of the study overall: Available immune exposure information covered CMV serostatus only.

The sequence derives from a man between 18 and 35 years old in good health and CMV-seronegative. The rearrangement uses TRBV5-3 and TRBJ2-7, with 10 bases that match TRBD2. TRBV5-3 is flagged as an ORF with uncertain function. Sequencing was done on a sample of PBMCs. The CDR3, as DNA: TGTGCCAGCAGCCCGGGGACTAGCGCACAGAGGGGGCAGTACTTC. Its translation: CASSPGTSAQRGQYF.